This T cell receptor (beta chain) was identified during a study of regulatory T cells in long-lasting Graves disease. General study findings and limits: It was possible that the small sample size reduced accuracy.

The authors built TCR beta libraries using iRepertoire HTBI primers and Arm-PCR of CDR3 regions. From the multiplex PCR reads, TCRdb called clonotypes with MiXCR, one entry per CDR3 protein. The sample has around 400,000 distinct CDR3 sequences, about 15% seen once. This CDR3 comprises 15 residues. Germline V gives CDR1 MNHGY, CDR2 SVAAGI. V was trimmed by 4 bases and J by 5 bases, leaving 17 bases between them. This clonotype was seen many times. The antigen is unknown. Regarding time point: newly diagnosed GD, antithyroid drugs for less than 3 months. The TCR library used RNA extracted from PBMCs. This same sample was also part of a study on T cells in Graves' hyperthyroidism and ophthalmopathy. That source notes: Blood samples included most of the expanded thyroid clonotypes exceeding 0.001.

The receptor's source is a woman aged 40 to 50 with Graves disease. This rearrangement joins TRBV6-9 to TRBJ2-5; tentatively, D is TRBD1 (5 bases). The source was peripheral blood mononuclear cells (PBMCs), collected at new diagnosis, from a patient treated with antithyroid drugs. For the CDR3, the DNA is TGTGCCAGCAGTTCCCCGGGCAGGGATGGGGAGACCCAGTACTTC. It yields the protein CASSSPGRDGETQYF.